This record looks at one T cell receptor (beta chain) sequence and its context. The CDR3 length is 17 residues. V was pared by 3 bases and J by 2 bases, with 9 bases of the junction left unmatched. Germline loops: CDR1 MRHNA, CDR2 SNTAGT. This specimen comes from a study of technical replicates of blood from four donors. Generated by immunoSEQ multiplex PCR, the TCRdb table keeps only in-frame clones and is missing some. Among over 65,000 clones listed, almost 98% were seen once. Input material: T cells isolated from PBMCs. This sequence joins TRBV6-4 and TRBJ2-2, with 7 bases matching TRBD1. The source of this sequence is a human donor in good health. CDR3 sequence: CASSEIGGTVNTGELFF. For the CDR3, the DNA is TGTGCCAGCAGTGAGATAGGTGGGACAGTTAACACCGGGGAGCTGTTTTTT.